This entry features one T cell receptor (beta chain) sequence. The data stem from a study of blood T cells in healthy people across ages. This CDR3 has 17 residues. The ends lost 2 bases at V and 2 bases at J; junction bases unmatched: 7. The germline CDR1 and CDR2 sequences are MNHEY and SMNVEV (reference sequence). Through a sample-barcoded 5' primer and a J-beta primer mix, a second PCR was run for roughly 6 to 12 cycles. TCRdb re-analysed the 5' RACE reads in MiXCR, keeping a single row per CDR3 protein. The table has 450,000 to 700,000 distinct CDR3 sequences, about 25% seen once. The source is a woman aged 65 to 85 in good health. This chain uses TRBV27 with TRBJ2-4; TRBD1 matches 9 bases. Sequenced: blood. In DNA, the CDR3 is TGTGCCAGCAGTTTAACCCCGGACAGGGGAACCAAAAACATTCAGTACTTC. This gives the protein CASSLTPDRGTKNIQYF.